A single T cell receptor (beta chain) is shown here with its context. The data stem from a study of T cell repertoires in cytomegalovirus infection. TCRdb reprocessed the reads with MiXCR, giving one entry per CDR3 protein. The sample has around 330,000 distinct CDR3 sequences, 17% seen once. Germline trimming cut 3 bases from V and 7 bases from J; bases unmatched to any gene: 5. CDR3 length equals 13 residues. Germline V CDR1 and CDR2: DFQATT, SNEGSKA (reference sequence). This sequence joins TRBV20-1 and TRBJ2-1, with 8 nucleotides matching TRBD2. This TCR was sampled from a human donor in good health (CMV status not recorded). Some clones in this sample may be carry-over from other donors' samples. Sequencing was carried out using PBMCs. The DNA for the CDR3 is TGCAGTGCTAGGCGGGGGGCGAGAAATGAGCAGTTCTTC. Protein sequence: CSARRGARNEQFF.